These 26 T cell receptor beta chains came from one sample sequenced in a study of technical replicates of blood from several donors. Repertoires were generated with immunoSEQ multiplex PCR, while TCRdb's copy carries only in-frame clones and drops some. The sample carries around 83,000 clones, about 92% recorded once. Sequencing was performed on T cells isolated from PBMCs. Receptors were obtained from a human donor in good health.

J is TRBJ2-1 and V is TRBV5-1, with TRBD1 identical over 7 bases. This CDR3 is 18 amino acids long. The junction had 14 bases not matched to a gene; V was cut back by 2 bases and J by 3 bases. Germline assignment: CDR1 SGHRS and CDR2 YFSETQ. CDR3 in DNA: TGCGCCAGCAGCTTCGGCTATATAGACAGGGTAATCTACAATGAGCAGTTCTTC. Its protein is CASSFGYIDRVIYNEQFF.

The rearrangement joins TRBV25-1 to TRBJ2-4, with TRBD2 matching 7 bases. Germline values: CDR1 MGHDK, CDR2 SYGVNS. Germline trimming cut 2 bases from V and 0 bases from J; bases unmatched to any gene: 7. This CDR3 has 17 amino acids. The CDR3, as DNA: TGTGCCAGCAGTGAAGGCGAGGGAGGGGTAGCCAAAAACATTCAGTACTTC. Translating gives CASSEGEGGVAKNIQYF.

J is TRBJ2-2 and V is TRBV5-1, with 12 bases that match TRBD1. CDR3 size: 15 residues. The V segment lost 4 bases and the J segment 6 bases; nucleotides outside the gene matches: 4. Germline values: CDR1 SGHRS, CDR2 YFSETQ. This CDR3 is CASSPGTGGSGELFF. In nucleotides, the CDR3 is TGCGCCAGCAGCCCGGGGACAGGGGGCTCCGGGGAGCTGTTTTTT.

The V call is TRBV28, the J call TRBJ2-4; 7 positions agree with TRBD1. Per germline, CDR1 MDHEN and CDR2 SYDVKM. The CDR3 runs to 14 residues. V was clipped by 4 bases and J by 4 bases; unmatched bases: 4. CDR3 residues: CASSYGTVKNIQYF. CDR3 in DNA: TGTGCCAGCAGTTATGGGACAGTTAAAAACATTCAGTACTTC.

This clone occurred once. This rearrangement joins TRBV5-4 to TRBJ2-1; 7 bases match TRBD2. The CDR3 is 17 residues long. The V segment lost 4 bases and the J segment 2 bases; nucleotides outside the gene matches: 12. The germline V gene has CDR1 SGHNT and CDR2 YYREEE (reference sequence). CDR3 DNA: TGTGCCAGCAGCCTGGCTAAAGGACTAGATGCCTACAATGAGCAGTTCTTC. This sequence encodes CASSLAKGLDAYNEQFF.

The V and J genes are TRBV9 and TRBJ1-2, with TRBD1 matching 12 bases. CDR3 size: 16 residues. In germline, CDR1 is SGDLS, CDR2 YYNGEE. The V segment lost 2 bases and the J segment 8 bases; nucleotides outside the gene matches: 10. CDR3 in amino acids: CASSVRPGQGAEGYTF. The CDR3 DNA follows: TGTGCCAGCAGCGTTAGGCCGGGACAGGGGGCCGAAGGCTACACCTTC. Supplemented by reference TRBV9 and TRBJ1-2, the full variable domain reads DSGVTQTPKHLITATGQRVTLRCSPRSGDLSVYWYQQSLDQGLQFLIQYYNGEERAKGNILERFSAQQFPDLHSELNLSSLELGDSALYFCASSVRPGQGAEGYTFGSGTRLTVV.

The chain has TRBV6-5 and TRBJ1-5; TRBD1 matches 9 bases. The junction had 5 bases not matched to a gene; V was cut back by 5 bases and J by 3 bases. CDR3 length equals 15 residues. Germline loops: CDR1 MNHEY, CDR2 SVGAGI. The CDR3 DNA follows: TGTGCCAGCAGTCCCCGGGACAGGGACAATCAGCCCCAGCATTTT. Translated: CASSPRDRDNQPQHF.

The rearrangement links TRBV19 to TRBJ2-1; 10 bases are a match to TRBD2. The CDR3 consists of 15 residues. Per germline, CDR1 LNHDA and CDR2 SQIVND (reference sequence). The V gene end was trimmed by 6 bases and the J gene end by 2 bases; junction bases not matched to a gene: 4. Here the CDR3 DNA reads TGTGCCAGTAGCACTAGCGGGACTACCTACAATGAGCAGTTCTTC. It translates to CASSTSGTTYNEQFF.

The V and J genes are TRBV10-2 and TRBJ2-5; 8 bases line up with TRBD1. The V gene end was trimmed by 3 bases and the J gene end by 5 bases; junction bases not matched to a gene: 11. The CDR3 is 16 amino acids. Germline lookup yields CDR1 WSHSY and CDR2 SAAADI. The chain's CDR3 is CASSDEGGTGPETQYF. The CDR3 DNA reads TGCGCCAGCAGTGATGAAGGAGGGACAGGCCCGGAGACCCAGTACTTC.

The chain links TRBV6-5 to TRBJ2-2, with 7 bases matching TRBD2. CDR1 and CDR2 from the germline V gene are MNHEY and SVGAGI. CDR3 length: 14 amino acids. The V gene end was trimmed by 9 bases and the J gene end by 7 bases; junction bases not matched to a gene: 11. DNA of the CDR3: TGTGCCAGTCGACCGGGGGGAGGGATCGGGGAGCTGTTTTTT. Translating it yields CASRPGGGIGELFF.

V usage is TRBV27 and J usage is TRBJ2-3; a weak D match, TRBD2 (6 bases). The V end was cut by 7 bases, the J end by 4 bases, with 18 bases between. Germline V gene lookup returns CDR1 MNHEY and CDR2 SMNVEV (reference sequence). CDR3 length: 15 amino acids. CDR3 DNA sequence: TGTGCCAGCACCCGCCCGGGACTTCGGTCAGATACGCAGTATTTT. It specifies CASTRPGLRSDTQYF.

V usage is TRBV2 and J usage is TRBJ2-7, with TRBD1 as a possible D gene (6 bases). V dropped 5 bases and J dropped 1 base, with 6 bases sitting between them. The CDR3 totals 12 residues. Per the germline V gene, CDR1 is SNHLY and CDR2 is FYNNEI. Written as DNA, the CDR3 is TGTGCCAGCAGTAGGGGGTCCTACGAGCAGTACTTC. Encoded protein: CASSRGSYEQYF.

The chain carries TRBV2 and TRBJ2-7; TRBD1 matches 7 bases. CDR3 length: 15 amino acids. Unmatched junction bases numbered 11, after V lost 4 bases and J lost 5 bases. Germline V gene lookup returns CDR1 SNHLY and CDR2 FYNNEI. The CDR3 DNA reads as TGTGCCAGCAGTGCGTGGGGACAGTACATCCACGAGCAGTACTTC. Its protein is CASSAWGQYIHEQYF.

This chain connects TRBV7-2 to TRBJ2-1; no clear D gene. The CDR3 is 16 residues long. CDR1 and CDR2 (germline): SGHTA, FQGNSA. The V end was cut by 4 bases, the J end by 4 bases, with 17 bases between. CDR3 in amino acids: CASSSVTGVKYNEQFF. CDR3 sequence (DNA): TGTGCCAGCAGCTCCGTGACCGGAGTGAAATACAATGAGCAGTTCTTC.

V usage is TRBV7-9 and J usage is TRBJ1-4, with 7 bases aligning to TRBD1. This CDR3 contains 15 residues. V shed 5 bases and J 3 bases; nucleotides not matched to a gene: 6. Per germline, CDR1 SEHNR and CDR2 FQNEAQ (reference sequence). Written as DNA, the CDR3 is TGTGCCAGCAGCCGAATACAGGGGTCTAATGAAAAACTGTTTTTT. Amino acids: CASSRIQGSNEKLFF. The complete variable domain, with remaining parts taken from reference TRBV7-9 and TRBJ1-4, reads DTGVSQNPRHKITKRGQNVTFRCDPISEHNRLYWYRQTLGQGPEFLTYFQNEAQLEKSRLLSDRFSAERPKGSFSTLEIQRTEQGDSAMYLCASSRIQGSNEKLFFGSGTQLSVL.

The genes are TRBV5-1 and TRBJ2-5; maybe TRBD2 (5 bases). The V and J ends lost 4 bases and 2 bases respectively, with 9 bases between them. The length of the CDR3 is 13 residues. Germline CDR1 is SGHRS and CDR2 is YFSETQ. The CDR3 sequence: CASSPDYQETQYF. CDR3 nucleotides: TGCGCCAGCAGCCCTGACTATCAAGAGACCCAGTACTTC.

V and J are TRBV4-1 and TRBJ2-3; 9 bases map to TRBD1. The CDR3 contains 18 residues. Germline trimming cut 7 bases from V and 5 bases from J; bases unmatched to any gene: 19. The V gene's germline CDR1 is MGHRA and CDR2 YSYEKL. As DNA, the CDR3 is TGCGCCAGCACCTTATACCCCCCCAGACAGGGGGAAGTAGATACGCAGTATTTT. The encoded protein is CASTLYPPRQGEVDTQYF.

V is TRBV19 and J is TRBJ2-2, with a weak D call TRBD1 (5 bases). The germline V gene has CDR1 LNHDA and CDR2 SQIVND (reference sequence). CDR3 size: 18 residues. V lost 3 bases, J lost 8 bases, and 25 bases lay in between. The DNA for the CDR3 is TGTGCCAGTAGTATGTGGGTTGCAGGGTCAGGATTAGGAGGGGAGCTGTTTTTT. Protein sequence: CASSMWVAGSGLGGELFF. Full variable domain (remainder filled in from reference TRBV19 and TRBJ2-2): DGGITQSPKYLFRKEGQNVTLSCEQNLNHDAMYWYRQDPGQGLRLIYYSQIVNDFQKGDIAEGYSVSREKKESFPLTVTSAQKNPTAFYLCASSMWVAGSGLGGELFFGEGSRLTVL.

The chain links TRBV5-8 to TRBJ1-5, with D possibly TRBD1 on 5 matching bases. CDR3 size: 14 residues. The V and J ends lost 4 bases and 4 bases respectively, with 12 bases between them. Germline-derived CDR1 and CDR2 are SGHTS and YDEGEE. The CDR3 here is CASSDWRGNQPQHF. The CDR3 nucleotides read TGTGCCAGCAGCGATTGGAGGGGTAATCAGCCCCAGCATTTT.

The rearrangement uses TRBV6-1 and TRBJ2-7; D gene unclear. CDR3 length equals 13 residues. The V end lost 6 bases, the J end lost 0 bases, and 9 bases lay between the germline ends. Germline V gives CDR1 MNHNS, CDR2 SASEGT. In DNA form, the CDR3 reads TGTGCCAGCAGAGCGCCTAGCTCCTACGAGCAGTACTTC. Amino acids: CASRAPSSYEQYF.

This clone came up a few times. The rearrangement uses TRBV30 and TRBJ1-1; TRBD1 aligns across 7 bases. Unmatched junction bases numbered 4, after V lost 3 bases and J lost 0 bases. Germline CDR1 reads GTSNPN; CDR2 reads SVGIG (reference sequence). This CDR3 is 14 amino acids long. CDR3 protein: CAWRGGQMNTEAFF. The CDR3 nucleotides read TGTGCCTGGAGAGGGGGACAGATGAACACTGAAGCTTTCTTT.

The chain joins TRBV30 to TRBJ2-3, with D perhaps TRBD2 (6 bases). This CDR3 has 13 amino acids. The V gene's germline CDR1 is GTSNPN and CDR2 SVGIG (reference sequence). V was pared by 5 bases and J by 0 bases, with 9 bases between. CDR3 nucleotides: TGTGCCTGGGCCCGGGGGAGCACAGATACGCAGTATTTT. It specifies CAWARGSTDTQYF.

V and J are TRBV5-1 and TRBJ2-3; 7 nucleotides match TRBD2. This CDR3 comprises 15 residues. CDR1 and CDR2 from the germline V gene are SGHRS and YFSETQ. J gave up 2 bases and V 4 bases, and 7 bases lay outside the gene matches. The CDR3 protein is CASSHAGDFTDTQYF. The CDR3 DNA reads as TGCGCCAGCAGCCACGCGGGAGACTTCACAGATACGCAGTATTTT.

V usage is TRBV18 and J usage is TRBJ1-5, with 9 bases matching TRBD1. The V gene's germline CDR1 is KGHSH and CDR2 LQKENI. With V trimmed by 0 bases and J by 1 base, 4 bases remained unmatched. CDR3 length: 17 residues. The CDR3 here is CASSPPATGGSNQPQHF. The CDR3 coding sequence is TGTGCCAGCTCACCACCGGCGACAGGGGGGAGCAATCAGCCCCAGCATTTT.

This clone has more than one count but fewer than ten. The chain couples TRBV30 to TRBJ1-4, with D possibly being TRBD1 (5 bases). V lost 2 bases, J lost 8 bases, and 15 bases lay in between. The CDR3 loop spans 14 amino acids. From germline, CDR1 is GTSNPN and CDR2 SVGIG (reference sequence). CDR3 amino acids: CAWSSGPRGEKLFF. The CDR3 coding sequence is TGTGCCTGGAGTTCAGGACCTCGGGGGGAAAAACTGTTTTTT.

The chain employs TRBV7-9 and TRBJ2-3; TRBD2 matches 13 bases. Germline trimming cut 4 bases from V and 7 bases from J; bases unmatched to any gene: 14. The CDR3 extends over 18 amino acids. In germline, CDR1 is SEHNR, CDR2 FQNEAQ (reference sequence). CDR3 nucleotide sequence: TGTGCCAGCAGCTCTACGTCGATACTAGCGGGGGGGGGATATACGCAGTATTTT. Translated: CASSSTSILAGGGYTQYF.